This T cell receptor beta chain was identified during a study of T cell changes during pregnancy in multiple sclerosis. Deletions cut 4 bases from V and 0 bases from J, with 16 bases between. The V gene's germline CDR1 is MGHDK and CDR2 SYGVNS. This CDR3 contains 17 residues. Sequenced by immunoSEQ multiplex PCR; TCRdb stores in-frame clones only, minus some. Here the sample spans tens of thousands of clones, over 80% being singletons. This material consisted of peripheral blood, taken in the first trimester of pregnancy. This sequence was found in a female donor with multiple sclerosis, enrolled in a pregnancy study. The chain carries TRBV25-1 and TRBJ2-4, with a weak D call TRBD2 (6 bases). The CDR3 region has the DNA TGTGCCAGCAGTGGCTCCGACCGGGGACTAGCCAAAAACATTCAGTACTTC. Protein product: CASSGSDRGLAKNIQYF. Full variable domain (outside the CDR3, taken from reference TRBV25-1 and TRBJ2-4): EADIYQTPRYLVIGTGKKITLECSQTMGHDKMYWYQQDPGMELHLIHYSYGVNSTEKGDLSSESTVSRIRTEHFPLTLESARPSHTSQYLCASSGSDRGLAKNIQYFGAGTRLSVL.